The 27 T cell receptor beta chains in this list originate from one sample, sequenced in a study of cytomegalovirus exposure and HLA in healthy donors. PCR employed 60 Vbeta and 13 Jbeta primers. TCRdb's table, derived via immunoSEQ multiplex PCR, lists solely in-frame clones and lacks some. The table lists some 120,000 clones, 9% to 10% of them singletons, with roughly 3% in the top ten. The sequenced sample was PBMCs. The receptors were sampled from a man aged 30 to 39 in good health and CMV-seronegative.

The chain combines TRBV10-1 with TRBJ2-3; TRBD2 matches at 9 bases. The V segment lost 3 bases and the J segment 1 base; nucleotides outside the gene matches: 2. The germline V gene encodes CDR1 WNHNN and CDR2 SYGVQD (reference sequence). The CDR3 spans 15 residues. The CDR3 spells CASSERTSGTDTQYF. The CDR3 nucleotides read TGCGCCAGCAGTGAAAGGACTAGCGGCACAGATACGCAGTATTTT.

The chain uses TRBV5-5 and TRBJ1-2; D might be TRBD1 (6 bases). Germline V gene lookup returns CDR1 SGHKS and CDR2 YYEKEE (reference sequence). The CDR3 sequence is 16 residues long. V lost 2 bases and J lost 1, with 15 bases in between. CDR3 in amino acids: CASSLRGQGFNYGYTF. DNA for the CDR3: TGTGCCAGCAGCTTAAGAGGTCAGGGGTTTAACTATGGCTACACCTTC.

Only one count was recorded for this clone. V is TRBV2 and J is TRBJ2-3, with TRBD2 matching over 11 bases. V lost 6 bases and J lost 3; bases outside the gene matches: 8. This CDR3 is built from 16 residues. Germline V lookup: CDR1 SNHLY, CDR2 FYNNEI. The CDR3 bases are TGTGCCAGCAGGACCTTTAGCGGGGGGGGGACAGATACGCAGTATTTT. The encoded protein is CASRTFSGGGTDTQYF.

This clone was recorded a few times. The chain combines TRBV4-3 with TRBJ1-6; the D gene is possibly TRBD1 (6 bases). Germline V gene data show CDR1 as LGHNA and CDR2 as YSLEER. The length of the CDR3 is 15 residues. V gave up 0 bases and J gave up 5 bases, with 8 bases separating them. The CDR3 here is CASSQDWTDNSPLHF. The CDR3 DNA sequence: TGCGCCAGCAGCCAAGACTGGACAGATAATTCACCCCTCCACTTT.

This clone was picked up a small number of times. The chain recombines TRBV19 with TRBJ2-3; D perhaps matches TRBD2 (5 bases). Germline V CDR1 and CDR2: LNHDA, SQIVND (reference sequence). V shed 6 bases and J shed 2 bases, with 12 bases lying between them. The CDR3 loop spans 14 amino acids. CDR3 sequence: CASSSRAYTDTQYF. The CDR3 DNA is TGTGCCAGTAGCTCGAGGGCTTACACAGATACGCAGTATTTT.

This clone was seen a few times. This chain joins TRBV10-2 and TRBJ1-5; 11 nucleotides match TRBD1. The V segment lost 6 bases and the J segment 7 bases; nucleotides outside the gene matches: 5. The CDR3 runs 14 residues. Germline-derived CDR1 and CDR2 are WSHSY and SAAADI. The CDR3 loop reads CASRGQGAGQPQHF. DNA for the CDR3: TGCGCCAGCAGAGGACAGGGGGCAGGGCAGCCCCAGCATTTT.

This chain connects TRBV9 to TRBJ2-3, with TRBD2 identical over 7 bases. Germline CDR1 SGDLS, CDR2 YYNGEE. The V gene end was trimmed by 4 bases and the J gene end by 5 bases; junction bases not matched to a gene: 4. The CDR3 loop spans 13 amino acids. The CDR3 coding sequence is TGTGCCAGCAGCCCCACGGGGGGAGATACGCAGTATTTT. This gives the protein CASSPTGGDTQYF.

This clone has a handful of counts. V is TRBV6-1 and J is TRBJ2-3; a possible D gene is TRBD2 (6 bases). The germline V and J ends were trimmed by 2 bases and 4 bases, with 10 bases remaining between them. The CDR3 is 14 residues long. Looked up from germline, CDR1 is MNHNS and CDR2 is SASEGT. Here the CDR3 reads CASSESRGADTQYF. CDR3 bases: TGTGCCAGCAGTGAAAGTCGCGGGGCAGATACGCAGTATTTT.

This clone has more than one count but fewer than ten. The rearrangement uses TRBV6-1 and TRBJ1-3, with TRBD1 identical over 7 bases. The CDR3 length is 15 residues. J lost 5 bases, V lost 7 bases, and 11 bases had no gene match. Germline loops: CDR1 MNHNS, CDR2 SASEGT. The CDR3 bases are TGTGCCAGCATCCCGGGACAGCTCTCACGAAACACCATATATTTT. Amino acid sequence: CASIPGQLSRNTIYF.

This clone was observed a handful of times. The V and J genes are TRBV7-8 and TRBJ2-3, with 7 bases identical to TRBD1. The ends lost 1 base at V and 9 bases at J; junction bases unmatched: 7. CDR3 length equals 14 residues. CDR1 and CDR2 (germline): SGHVS, FQNEAQ. The CDR3 DNA reads as TGTGCCAGCAGCTTAGATCTTACAGGGGACACGCAGTATTTT. It encodes CASSLDLTGDTQYF.

This clone was detected only a few times. The chain is built from TRBV18 and TRBJ2-2, with TRBD1 identical over 7 bases. The V and J ends lost 4 bases and 6 bases, in that order; junction bases with no gene match: 8. This CDR3 is built from 15 residues. Germline V lookup: CDR1 KGHSH, CDR2 LQKENI. In DNA form, the CDR3 reads TGTGCCAGCTCACGCACAGGGGTGTCCTCCGGGGAGCTGTTTTTT. Translation gives CASSRTGVSSGELFF.

The table lists this clone with a few counts. The chain uses TRBV5-6 and TRBJ1-2; D is unclear. Per germline, CDR1 SGHDT and CDR2 YYEEEE. The germline V and J ends were trimmed by 0 bases and 8 bases, with 11 bases remaining between them. The CDR3 is 13 residues long. The DNA for the CDR3 is TGTGCCAGCAGCTTGGTTCGGGGTCGGGGCTACACCTTC. Residues: CASSLVRGRGYTF. The whole variable domain, filled in from reference TRBV5-6 and TRBJ1-2, reads DAGVTQSPTHLIKTRGQQVTLRCSPKSGHDTVSWYQQALGQGPQFIFQYYEEEERQRGNFPDRFSGHQFPNYSSELNVNALLLGDSALYLCASSLVRGRGYTFGSGTRLTVV.

This clone has just a few counts. V gene TRBV13 combines with J gene TRBJ1-2; D possibly corresponds to TRBD1 (5 bases). Between the trimmed V and J ends, which lost 6 bases and 2 bases, there was a span of 13 bases. Germline lookup yields CDR1 PRHDT and CDR2 FYEKMQ (reference sequence). The CDR3 has 14 residues. The CDR3 coding sequence is TGTGCCAGCAGTTCCCGGACAAGAAACTATGGCTACACCTTC. Translated, it gives CASSSRTRNYGYTF.

The table lists this clone with a few counts. The chain links TRBV6-1 to TRBJ2-4; D is possibly TRBD1 (5 bases). V was clipped by 4 bases and J by 0 bases, with 16 bases between them. Germline V gene sequence: CDR1 MNHNS, CDR2 SASEGT. This CDR3 region has 17 residues. CDR3 in DNA: TGTGCCAGCAGTGCCTTAACAGGCCGCGTAGCCAAAAACATTCAGTACTTC. Amino acid sequence: CASSALTGRVAKNIQYF.

The rearrangement joins TRBV28 to TRBJ2-7; D remains ambiguous. CDR3 length equals 12 residues. CDR1 is MDHEN, CDR2 SYDVKM, per germline. Deletions cut 3 bases from V and 6 bases from J, with 9 bases between. The CDR3 DNA sequence: TGTGCCAGCAGTTTCCTGGTGCGCGAGCAGTACTTC. The encoded protein is CASSFLVREQYF. Looking up the rest from reference TRBV28 and TRBJ2-7 gives the full variable domain: DVKVTQSSRYLVKRTGEKVFLECVQDMDHENMFWYRQDPGLGLRLIYFSYDVKMKEKGDIPEGYSVSREKKERFSLILESASTNQTSMYLCASSFLVREQYFGPGTRLTVT.

This chain joins TRBV7-3 and TRBJ2-1, with 8 bases lining up with TRBD1. This CDR3 is 13 amino acids long. The germline gives CDR1 SGHTA, CDR2 FQGTGA. With V trimmed by 6 bases and J by 6 bases, 4 bases remained unmatched. The CDR3 DNA reads as TGTGCCAGCAGGGACAGGGTAGCCAATGAGCAGTTCTTC. Translating it yields CASRDRVANEQFF.

The chain uses TRBV10-2 and TRBJ2-1, with unresolved D. The germline CDR1 and CDR2 sequences are WSHSY and SAAADI. V gave up 1 base and J gave up 6 bases, with 7 bases separating them. The CDR3 is made up of 13 amino acids. CDR3 region: CASSEFSSNEQFF. DNA for the CDR3: TGCGCCAGCAGTGAGTTTAGCAGCAATGAGCAGTTCTTC.

The gene calls are TRBV6-5 and TRBJ2-6; unclear D gene. CDR1 and CDR2 from the germline V gene are MNHEY and SVGAGI. V dropped 0 bases and J dropped 2 bases, with 5 bases sitting between them. The CDR3 has 15 residues. The CDR3 DNA sequence: TGTGCCAGCAGTTACTCCCTAACTGGGGCCAACGTCCTGACTTTC. It is translated as CASSYSLTGANVLTF.

There are a few counts of this clone. DNA for the CDR3: TGTGCCAGCAGCGTTTCAGGGCTGGGAAACACCATATATTTT. Protein product: CASSVSGLGNTIYF. The chain has TRBV9 and TRBJ1-3; TRBD1 might be the D (5 bases). This CDR3 spans 14 amino acids. Per the germline V gene, CDR1 is SGDLS and CDR2 is YYNGEE. Between the trimmed V and J ends, which lost 2 bases and 4 bases, there was a span of 10 bases.

About this clone itself: One end of the junction fails to match germline, which may point to a read error. The chain couples TRBV7-9 to TRBJ2-1; 8 bases align to TRBD1. The germline gives CDR1 SEHNR, CDR2 FQNEAQ (reference sequence). The CDR3 is 13 residues long. DNA of the CDR3: TGTGCCAGCAGTTTAGGACAGGGCAATGAGCAGTTCTTC. Translation gives CASSLGQGNEQFF.

The chain combines TRBV29-1 with TRBJ2-6; possible D gene TRBD1, 6 bases. Per germline, CDR1 SQVTM and CDR2 ANQGSEA. V lost 6 bases and J 4 bases, leaving 10 bases between the germline ends. This CDR3 is 13 amino acids long. DNA of the CDR3: TGCAGCGTGGACAGTTCAGGGGCCAACGTCCTGACTTTC. Its protein product is CSVDSSGANVLTF.

This clone was counted a few times. The genes are TRBV9 and TRBJ2-4; D is perhaps TRBD2 (6 bases). Trimming stripped 2 bases from V and 0 bases from J, with 15 bases between. Germline V gene lookup returns CDR1 SGDLS and CDR2 YYNGEE. This CDR3 spans 17 amino acids. The CDR3 spells CASSVGGETLAKNIQYF. The CDR3 nucleotides are TGTGCCAGCAGCGTGGGCGGGGAGACCCTAGCCAAAAACATTCAGTACTTC.

The rearrangement links TRBV6-6 to TRBJ2-7, with TRBD1 matching over 12 bases. CDR1 MNHNY and CDR2 SVGAGI come from the germline V gene (reference sequence). The V gene end was trimmed by 7 bases and the J gene end by 6 bases; junction bases not matched to a gene: 10. This CDR3 comprises 15 residues. The chain's CDR3 is CASTSPGTGGFEQYF. Written as DNA, the CDR3 is TGTGCCAGCACCTCGCCCGGGACAGGGGGCTTCGAGCAGTACTTC.

A few counts support this clone. This chain connects TRBV7-8 to TRBJ2-2; 7 bases agree with TRBD1. Germline V gives CDR1 SGHVS, CDR2 FQNEAQ. J gave up 12 bases and V 5 bases, and 6 bases lay outside the gene matches. There are 12 residues in the CDR3. CDR3 nucleotide sequence: TGTGCCAGCAGCCCCCCGGACAGGAAGCTGTTTTTT. Translation gives CASSPPDRKLFF.

The chain links TRBV10-1 to TRBJ1-1; D is unclear. The CDR3 spans 13 residues. V shed 5 bases and J shed 1 base, with 8 bases lying between them. From germline, CDR1 is WNHNN and CDR2 SYGVQD (reference sequence). The CDR3 sequence: CASSPPGNTEAFF. The CDR3 DNA reads TGCGCCAGCAGTCCGCCGGGGAACACTGAAGCTTTCTTT.

This clone showed up just a few times. The chain has TRBV6-5 and TRBJ2-7; D ambiguous. V lost 0 bases to trimming and J lost 2 bases, with 11 bases between them. CDR1 and CDR2 from the germline V gene are MNHEY and SVGAGI. The CDR3 consists of 15 residues. The CDR3 protein is CASSYSPQRTYEQYF. In DNA, the CDR3 is TGTGCCAGCAGTTACTCCCCCCAGAGGACCTACGAGCAGTACTTC.

The V call is TRBV7-3, the J call TRBJ2-5; D is unclear. Germline V CDR1 and CDR2: SGHTA, FQGTGA. Trimming removed 1 base from V and 2 bases from J, with 5 bases in between. CDR3 length equals 13 residues. CDR3 coding DNA: TGTGCCAGCAGCTTAAACAGTCAAGAGACCCAGTACTTC. Translated: CASSLNSQETQYF.